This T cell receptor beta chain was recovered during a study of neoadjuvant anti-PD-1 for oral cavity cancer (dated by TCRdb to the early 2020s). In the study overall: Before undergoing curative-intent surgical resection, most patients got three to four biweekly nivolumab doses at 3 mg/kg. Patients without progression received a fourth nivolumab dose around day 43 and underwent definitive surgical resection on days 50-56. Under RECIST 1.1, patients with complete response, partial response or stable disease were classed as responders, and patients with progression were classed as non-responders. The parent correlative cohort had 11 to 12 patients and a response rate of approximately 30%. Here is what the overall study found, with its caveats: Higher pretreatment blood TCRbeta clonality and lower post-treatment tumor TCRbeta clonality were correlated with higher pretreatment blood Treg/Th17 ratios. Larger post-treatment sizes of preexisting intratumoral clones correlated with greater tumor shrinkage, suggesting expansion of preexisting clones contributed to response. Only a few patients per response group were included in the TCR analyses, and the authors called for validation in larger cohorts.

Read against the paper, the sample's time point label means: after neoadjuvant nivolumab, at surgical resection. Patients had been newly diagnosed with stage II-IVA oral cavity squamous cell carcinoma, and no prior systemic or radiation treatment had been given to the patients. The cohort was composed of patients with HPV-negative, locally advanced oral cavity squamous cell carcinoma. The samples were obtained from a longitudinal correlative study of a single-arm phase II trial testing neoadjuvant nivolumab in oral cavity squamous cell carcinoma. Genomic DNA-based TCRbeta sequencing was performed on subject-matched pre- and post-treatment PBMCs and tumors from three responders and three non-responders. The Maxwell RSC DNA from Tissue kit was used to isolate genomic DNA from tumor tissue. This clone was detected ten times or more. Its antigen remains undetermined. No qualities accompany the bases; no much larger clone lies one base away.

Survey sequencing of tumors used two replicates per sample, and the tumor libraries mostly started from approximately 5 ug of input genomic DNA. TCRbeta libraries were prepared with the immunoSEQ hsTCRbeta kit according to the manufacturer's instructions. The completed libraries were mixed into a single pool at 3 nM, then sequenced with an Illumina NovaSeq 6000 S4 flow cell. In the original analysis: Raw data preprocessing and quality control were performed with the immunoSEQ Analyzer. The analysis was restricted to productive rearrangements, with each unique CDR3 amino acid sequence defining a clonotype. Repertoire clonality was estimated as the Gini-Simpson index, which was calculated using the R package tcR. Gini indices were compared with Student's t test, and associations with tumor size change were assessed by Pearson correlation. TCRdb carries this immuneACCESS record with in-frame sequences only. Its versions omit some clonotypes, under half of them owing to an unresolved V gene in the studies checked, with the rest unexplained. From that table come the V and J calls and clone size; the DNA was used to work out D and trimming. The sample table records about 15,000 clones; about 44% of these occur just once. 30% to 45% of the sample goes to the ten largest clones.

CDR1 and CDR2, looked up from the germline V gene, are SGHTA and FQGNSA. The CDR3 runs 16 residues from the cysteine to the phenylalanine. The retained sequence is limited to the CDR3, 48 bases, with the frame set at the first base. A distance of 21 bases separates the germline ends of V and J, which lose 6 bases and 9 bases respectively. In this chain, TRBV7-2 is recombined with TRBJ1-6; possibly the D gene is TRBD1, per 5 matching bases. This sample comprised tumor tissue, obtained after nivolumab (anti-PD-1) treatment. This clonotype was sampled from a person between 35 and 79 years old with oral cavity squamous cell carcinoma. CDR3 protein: CASSIAAAGVSSPLHF. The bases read TGTGCCAGCAGTATAGCGGCGGCGGGGGTGAGTTCACCCCTCCACTTT.